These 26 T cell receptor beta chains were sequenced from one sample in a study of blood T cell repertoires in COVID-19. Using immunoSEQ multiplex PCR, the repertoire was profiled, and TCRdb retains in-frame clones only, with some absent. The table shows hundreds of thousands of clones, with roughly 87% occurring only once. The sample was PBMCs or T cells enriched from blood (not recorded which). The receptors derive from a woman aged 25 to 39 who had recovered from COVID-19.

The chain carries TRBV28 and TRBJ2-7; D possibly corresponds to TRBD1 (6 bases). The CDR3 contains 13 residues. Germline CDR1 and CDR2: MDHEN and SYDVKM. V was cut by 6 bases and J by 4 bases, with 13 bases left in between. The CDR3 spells CASSSLGGYEQYF. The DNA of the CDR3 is TGTGCCAGCAGCTCTTTAGGGGGTTACGAGCAGTACTTC.

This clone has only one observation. The CDR3 protein is CASSYSLATEAFF. As DNA, the CDR3 is TGTGCCAGCAGTTACTCTTTGGCCACTGAAGCTTTCTTT. The chain links TRBV6-5 to TRBJ1-1; D gene uncertain. Germline V CDR1 and CDR2: MNHEY, SVGAGI. The CDR3 has 13 residues. V shed 0 bases and J shed 4 bases, with 6 bases lying between them.

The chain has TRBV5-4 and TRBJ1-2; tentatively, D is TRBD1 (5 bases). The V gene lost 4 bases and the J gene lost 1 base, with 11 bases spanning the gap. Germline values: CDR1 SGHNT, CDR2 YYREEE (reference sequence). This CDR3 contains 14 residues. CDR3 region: CASSIPGFNYGYTF. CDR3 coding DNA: TGTGCCAGCAGCATACCAGGGTTTAACTATGGCTACACCTTC.

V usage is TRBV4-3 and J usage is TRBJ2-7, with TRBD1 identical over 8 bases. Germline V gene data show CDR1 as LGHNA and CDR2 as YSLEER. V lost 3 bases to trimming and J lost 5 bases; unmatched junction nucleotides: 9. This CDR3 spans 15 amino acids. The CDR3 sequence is CASSHQTGVTDEQYF. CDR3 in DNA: TGCGCCAGCAGCCATCAGACAGGGGTGACGGACGAGCAGTACTTC.

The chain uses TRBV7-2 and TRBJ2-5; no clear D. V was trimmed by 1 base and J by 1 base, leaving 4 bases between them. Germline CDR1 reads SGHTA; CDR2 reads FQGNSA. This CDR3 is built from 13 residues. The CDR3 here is CASSLVVQETQYF. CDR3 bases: TGTGCCAGCAGCTTAGTAGTCCAAGAGACCCAGTACTTC. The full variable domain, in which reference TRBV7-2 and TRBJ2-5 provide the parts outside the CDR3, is GAGVSQSPSNKVTEKGKDVELRCDPISGHTALYWYRQSLGQGLEFLIYFQGNSAPDKSGLPSDRFSAERTGGSVSTLTIQRTQQEDSAVYLCASSLVVQETQYFGPGTRLLVL.

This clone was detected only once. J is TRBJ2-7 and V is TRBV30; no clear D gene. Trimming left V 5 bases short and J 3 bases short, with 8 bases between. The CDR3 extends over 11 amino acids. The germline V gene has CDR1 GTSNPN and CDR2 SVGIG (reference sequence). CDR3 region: CAWGTIYEQYF. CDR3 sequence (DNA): TGTGCCTGGGGTACTATCTACGAGCAGTACTTC.

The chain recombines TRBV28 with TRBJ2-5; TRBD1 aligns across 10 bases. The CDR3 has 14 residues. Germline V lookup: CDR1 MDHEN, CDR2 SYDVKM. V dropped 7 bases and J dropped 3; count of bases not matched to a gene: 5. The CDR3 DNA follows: TGTGCCAGCAAATGGGGGACAGGGGAAGAGACCCAGTACTTC. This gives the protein CASKWGTGEETQYF. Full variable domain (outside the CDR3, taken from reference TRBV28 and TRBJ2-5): DVKVTQSSRYLVKRTGEKVFLECVQDMDHENMFWYRQDPGLGLRLIYFSYDVKMKEKGDIPEGYSVSREKKERFSLILESASTNQTSMYLCASKWGTGEETQYFGPGTRLLVL.

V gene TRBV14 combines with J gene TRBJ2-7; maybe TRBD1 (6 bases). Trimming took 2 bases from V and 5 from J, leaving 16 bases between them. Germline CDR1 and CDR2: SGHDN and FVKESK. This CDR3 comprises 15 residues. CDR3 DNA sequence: TGTGCCAGCAGCCAAATTGGACAGCGTTTTAACGAGCAGTACTTC. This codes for CASSQIGQRFNEQYF.

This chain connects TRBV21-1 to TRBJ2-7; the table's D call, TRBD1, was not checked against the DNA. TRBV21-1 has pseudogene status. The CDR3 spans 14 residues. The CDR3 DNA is TGTGCCAGCAGCGTCCACAGGGGGCTCTACGAGCAGTACTTC. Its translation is CASSVHRGLYEQYF.

CDR3 bases: TGTGCCTGGAGTGTAAGTAGCGCGGGGAATGAGCAGTTCTTC. It encodes CAWSVSSAGNEQFF. J is TRBJ2-1 and V is TRBV30; tentatively, D is TRBD2 (6 bases). Germline CDR1 is GTSNPN and CDR2 is SVGIG (reference sequence). The CDR3 runs 14 residues. The V end was cut by 0 bases, the J end by 7 bases, with 13 bases between. The full variable domain, in which reference TRBV30 and TRBJ2-1 provide the parts outside the CDR3, is SQTIHQWPATLVQPVGSPLSLECTVEGTSNPNLYWYRQAAGRGLQLLFYSVGIGQISSEVPQNLSASRPQDRQFILSSKKLLLSDSGFYLCAWSVSSAGNEQFFGPGTRLTVL.

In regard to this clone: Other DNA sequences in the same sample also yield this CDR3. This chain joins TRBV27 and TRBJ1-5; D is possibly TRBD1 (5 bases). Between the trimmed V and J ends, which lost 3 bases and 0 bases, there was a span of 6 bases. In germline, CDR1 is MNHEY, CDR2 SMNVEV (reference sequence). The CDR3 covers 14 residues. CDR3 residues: CASSFQGSNQPQHF. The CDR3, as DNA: TGTGCCAGCAGTTTTCAGGGTAGCAATCAGCCCCAGCATTTT.

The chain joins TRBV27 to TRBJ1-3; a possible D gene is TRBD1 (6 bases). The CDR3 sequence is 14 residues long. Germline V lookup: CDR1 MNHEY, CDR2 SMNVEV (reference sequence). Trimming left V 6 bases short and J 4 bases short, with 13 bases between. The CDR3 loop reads CASSLQGRGNTIYF. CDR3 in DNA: TGTGCCAGCAGCTTACAGGGTCGAGGAAACACCATATATTTT.

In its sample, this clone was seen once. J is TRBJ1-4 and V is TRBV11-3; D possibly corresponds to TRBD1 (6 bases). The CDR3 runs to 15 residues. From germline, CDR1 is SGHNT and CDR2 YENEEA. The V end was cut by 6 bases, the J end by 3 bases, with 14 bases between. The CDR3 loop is CASSHTGPPNEKLFF. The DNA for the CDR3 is TGTGCCAGCAGTCATACAGGGCCCCCTAATGAAAAACTGTTTTTT.

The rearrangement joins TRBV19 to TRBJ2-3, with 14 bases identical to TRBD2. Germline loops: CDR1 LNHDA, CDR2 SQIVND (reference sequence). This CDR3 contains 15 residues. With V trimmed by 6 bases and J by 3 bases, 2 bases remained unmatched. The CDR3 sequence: CASRTSGGVTDTQYF. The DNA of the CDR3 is TGTGCCAGTAGGACTAGCGGGGGGGTAACAGATACGCAGTATTTT.

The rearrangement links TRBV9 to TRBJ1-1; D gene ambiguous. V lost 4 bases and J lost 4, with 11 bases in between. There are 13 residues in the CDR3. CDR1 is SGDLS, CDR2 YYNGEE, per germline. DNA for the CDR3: TGTGCCAGCAGCCCCCGGTCAAGCACTGAAGCTTTCTTT. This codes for CASSPRSSTEAFF. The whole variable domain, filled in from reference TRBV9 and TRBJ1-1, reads DSGVTQTPKHLITATGQRVTLRCSPRSGDLSVYWYQQSLDQGLQFLIQYYNGEERAKGNILERFSAQQFPDLHSELNLSSLELGDSALYFCASSPRSSTEAFFGQGTRLTVV.

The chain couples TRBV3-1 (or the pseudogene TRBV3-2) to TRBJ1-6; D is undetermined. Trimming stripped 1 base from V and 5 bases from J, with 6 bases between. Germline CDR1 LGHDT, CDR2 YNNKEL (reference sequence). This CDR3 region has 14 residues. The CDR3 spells CASSQAVDNSPLHF. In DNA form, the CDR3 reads TGTGCCAGCAGCCAAGCGGTGGATAATTCACCCCTCCACTTT.

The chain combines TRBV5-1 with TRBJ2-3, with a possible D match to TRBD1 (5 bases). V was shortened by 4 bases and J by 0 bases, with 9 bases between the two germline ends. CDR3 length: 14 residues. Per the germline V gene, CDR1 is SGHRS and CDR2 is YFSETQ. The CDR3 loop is CASSGAGSTDTQYF. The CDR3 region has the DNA TGCGCCAGCAGCGGGGCAGGAAGCACAGATACGCAGTATTTT.

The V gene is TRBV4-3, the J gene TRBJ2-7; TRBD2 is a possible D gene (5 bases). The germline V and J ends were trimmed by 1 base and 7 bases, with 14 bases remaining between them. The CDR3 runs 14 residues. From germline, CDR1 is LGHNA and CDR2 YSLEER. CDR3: CASSQAIARGEQYF. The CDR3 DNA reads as TGCGCCAGCAGCCAAGCGATAGCTCGGGGAGAGCAGTACTTC.

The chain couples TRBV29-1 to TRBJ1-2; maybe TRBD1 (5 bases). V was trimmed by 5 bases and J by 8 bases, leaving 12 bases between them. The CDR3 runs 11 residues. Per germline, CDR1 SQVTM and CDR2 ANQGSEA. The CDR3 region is CSVLRGGGYTF. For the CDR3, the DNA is TGCAGCGTTTTGCGGGGCGGGGGCTACACCTTC.

CDR3 residues: CASSLGEDQPQHF. For the CDR3, the DNA is TGTGCCAGCAGTTTAGGGGAAGATCAGCCCCAGCATTTT. The chain has TRBV2 and TRBJ1-5, with a weak D call TRBD1 (5 bases). The V and J ends lost 5 bases and 5 bases respectively, with 10 bases between them. The CDR3 covers 13 residues. Germline loops: CDR1 SNHLY, CDR2 FYNNEI.

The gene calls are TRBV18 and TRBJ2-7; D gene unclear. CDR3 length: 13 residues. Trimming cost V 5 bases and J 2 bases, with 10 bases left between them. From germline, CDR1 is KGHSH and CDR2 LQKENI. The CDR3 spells CASSADQTYEQYF. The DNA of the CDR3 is TGTGCCAGCTCAGCGGATCAGACCTACGAGCAGTACTTC.

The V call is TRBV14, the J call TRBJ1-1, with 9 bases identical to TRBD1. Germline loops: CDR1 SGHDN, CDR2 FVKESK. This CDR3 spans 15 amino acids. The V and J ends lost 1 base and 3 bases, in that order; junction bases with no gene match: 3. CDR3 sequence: CASSQGTGEYTEAFF. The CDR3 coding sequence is TGTGCCAGCAGCCAAGGGACAGGGGAGTACACTGAAGCTTTCTTT.

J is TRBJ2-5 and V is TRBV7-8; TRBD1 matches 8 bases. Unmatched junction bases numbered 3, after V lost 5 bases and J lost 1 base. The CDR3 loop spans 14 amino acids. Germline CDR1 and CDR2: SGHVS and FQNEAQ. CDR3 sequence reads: CASSMQGAQETQYF. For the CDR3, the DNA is TGTGCCAGCAGCATGCAGGGGGCCCAAGAGACCCAGTACTTC.

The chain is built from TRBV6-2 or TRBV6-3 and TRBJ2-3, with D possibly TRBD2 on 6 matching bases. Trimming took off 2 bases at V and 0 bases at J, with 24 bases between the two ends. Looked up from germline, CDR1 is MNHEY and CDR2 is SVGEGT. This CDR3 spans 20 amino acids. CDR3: CASSYTPVIGGRPSTDTQYF. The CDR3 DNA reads TGTGCCAGCAGTTACACCCCCGTTATCGGGGGACGGCCCAGCACAGATACGCAGTATTTT.

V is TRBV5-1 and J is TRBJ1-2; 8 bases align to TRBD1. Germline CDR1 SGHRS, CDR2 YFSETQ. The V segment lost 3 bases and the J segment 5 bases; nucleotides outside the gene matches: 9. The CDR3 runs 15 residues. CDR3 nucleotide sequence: TGCGCCAGCAGCTCCACCGGACAGGGCGGGTATGGCTACACCTTC. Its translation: CASSSTGQGGYGYTF.

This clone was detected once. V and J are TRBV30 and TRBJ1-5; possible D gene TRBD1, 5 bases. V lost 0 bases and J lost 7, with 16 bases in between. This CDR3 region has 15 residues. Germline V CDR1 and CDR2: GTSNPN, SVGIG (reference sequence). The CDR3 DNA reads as TGTGCCTGGAGTGTACGCGGGGGGAAGAGGCAGCCCCAGCATTTT. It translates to CAWSVRGGKRQPQHF.